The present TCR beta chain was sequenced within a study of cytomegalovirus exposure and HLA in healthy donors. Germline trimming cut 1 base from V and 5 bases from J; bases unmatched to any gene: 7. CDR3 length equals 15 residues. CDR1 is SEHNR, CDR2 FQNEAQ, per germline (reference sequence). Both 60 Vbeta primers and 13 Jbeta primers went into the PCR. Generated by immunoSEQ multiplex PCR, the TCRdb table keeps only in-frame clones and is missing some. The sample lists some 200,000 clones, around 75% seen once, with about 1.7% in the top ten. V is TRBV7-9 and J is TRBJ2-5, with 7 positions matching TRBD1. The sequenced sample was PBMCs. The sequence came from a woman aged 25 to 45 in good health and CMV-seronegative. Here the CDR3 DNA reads TGTGCCAGCAGCTTAGAAAGACAGGGTTGGGAGACCCAGTACTTC. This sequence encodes CASSLERQGWETQYF.